This TCR beta chain originates from a study of beta chain features in type 1 diabetes. The study, taken as a whole, reports: Moderate but significant shortening of TCRB CDR3s was recorded in all four CD4+ subsets from Type 1 diabetes patients.

Expressed TCRB transcripts were sequenced after all isolated RNA was converted to cDNA. Measured with immunoSEQ multiplex PCR; TCRdb has only the in-frame clones, and not every one. The table has 250,000 to 350,000 clones, approximately 15% seen once. This clone was observed a handful of times. Antigen specificity is unknown. This TCR derives from a man under 40 with type 1 diabetes. Sample: naive CD4+ T cells from blood.

For the CDR3, the DNA is TGTGCCAGCACCCGGGGGGTTAGCGGCCGCTACGAGCAGTACTTC. It is translated as CASTRGVSGRYEQYF. The chain couples TRBV7-9 to TRBJ2-7; TRBD2 aligns across 7 bases. CDR1 and CDR2 (germline): SEHNR, FQNEAQ (reference sequence). After removal of 7 bases from V and 3 bases from J, the junction contained 12 bases not matched to a gene. The CDR3 is made up of 15 amino acids.